This T cell receptor beta chain was captured by sequencing in a study of cytomegalovirus exposure and HLA in healthy donors. General study findings and limits: It was shown in a later analysis that HLA-associated TCR beta chains were more clonally expanded than other, equally common chains. A later analysis linked more than 15,000 TCR beta sequences to HLA alleles at 0.05 false discovery rate. Most CMV-associated TCR beta chains appeared HLA-restricted in a later analysis.

Worth noting for this clone: Its antigen is unknown.

The PCR employed 60 Vbeta primers together with 13 Jbeta primers. Repertoires were generated with immunoSEQ multiplex PCR, while TCRdb's copy carries only in-frame clones and drops some. Of 150,000 or so clones in the sample, roughly 80% are singletons; the top ten hold more than 10%. V lost 4 bases to trimming and J lost 1 base, with 15 bases between them. The CDR3 covers 16 residues. The germline CDR1 and CDR2 sequences are SGDLS and YYNGEE. This chain uses TRBV9 with TRBJ1-3; D perhaps matches TRBD1 (6 bases). The source material was PBMCs. The sequence was collected from a middle-aged man in good health and CMV-seropositive. The CDR3 region is CASSPQQGLSGNTIYF. The CDR3 DNA reads TGTGCCAGCAGCCCCCAACAGGGTCTATCTGGAAACACCATATATTTT.